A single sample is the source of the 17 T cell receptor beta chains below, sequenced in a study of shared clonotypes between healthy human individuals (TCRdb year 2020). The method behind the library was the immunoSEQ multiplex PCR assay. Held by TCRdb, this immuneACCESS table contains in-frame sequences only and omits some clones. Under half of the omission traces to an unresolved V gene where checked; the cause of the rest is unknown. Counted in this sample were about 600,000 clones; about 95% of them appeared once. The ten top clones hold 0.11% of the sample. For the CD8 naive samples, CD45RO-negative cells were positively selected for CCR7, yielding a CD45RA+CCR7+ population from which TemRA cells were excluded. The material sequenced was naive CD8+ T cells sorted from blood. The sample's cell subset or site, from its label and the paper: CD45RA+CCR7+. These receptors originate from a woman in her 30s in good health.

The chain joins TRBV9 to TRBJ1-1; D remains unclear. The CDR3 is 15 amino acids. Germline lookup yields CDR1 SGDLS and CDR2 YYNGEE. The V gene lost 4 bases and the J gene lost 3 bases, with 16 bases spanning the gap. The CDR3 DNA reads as TGTGCCAGCAGCCCATTCGGTACCTCGTACACTGAAGCTTTCTTT. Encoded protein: CASSPFGTSYTEAFF.

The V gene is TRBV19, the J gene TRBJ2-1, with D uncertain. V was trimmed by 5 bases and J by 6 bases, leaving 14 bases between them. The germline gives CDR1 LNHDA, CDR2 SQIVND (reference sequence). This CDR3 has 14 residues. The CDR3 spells CASSPGQVLNEQFF. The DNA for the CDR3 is TGTGCCAGTAGTCCTGGTCAGGTCCTCAATGAGCAGTTCTTC.

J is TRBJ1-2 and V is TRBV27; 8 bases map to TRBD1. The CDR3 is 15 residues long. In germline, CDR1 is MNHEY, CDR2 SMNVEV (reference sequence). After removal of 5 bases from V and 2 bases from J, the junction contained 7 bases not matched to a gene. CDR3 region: CASSPEWTGNYGYTF. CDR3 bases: TGTGCCAGCAGTCCCGAATGGACAGGGAACTATGGCTACACCTTC.

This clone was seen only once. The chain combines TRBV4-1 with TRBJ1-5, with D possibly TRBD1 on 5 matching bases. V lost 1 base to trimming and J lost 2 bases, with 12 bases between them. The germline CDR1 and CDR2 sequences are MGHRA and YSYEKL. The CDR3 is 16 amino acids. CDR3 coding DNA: TGCGCCAGCAGCCAAGTTCCTGGGGGAGGCAATCAGCCCCAGCATTTT. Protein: CASSQVPGGGNQPQHF.

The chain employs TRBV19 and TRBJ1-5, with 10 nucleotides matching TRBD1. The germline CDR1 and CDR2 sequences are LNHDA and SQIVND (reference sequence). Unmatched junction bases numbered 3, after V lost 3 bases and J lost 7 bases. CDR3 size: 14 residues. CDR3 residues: CASSIGTGEQPQHF. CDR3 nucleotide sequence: TGTGCCAGTAGTATCGGGACAGGGGAACAGCCCCAGCATTTT.

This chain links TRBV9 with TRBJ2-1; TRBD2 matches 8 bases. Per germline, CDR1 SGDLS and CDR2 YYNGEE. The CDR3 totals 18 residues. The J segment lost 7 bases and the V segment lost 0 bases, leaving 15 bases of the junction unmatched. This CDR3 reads CASSVDGSVAGGLNEQFF. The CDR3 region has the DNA TGTGCCAGCAGCGTAGATGGGTCTGTGGCGGGAGGATTGAATGAGCAGTTCTTC.

The CDR3 nucleotides read TGTGCCAGCAGTTTATCTAGCCGGGCCTACGAGCAGTACTTC. Protein: CASSLSSRAYEQYF. The genes are TRBV27 and TRBJ2-7; D uncertain. CDR3 length equals 14 residues. V was cut by 0 bases and J by 2 bases, with 8 bases left in between. Germline CDR1 reads MNHEY; CDR2 reads SMNVEV (reference sequence).

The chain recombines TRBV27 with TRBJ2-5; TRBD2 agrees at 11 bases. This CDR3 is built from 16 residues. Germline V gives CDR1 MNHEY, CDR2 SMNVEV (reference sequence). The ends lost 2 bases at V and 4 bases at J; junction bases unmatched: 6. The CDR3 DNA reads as TGTGCCAGCAGTTTAGGTACTAGCGGGAGACGAGAGACCCAGTACTTC. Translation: CASSLGTSGRRETQYF.

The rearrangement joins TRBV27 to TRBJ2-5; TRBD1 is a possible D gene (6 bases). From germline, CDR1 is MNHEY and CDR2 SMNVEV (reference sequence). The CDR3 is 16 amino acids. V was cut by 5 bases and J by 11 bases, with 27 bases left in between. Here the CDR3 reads CASSPHRDTDYREQYF. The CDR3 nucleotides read TGTGCCAGCAGTCCCCACCGGGACACGGATTATAGGGAGCAGTACTTC.

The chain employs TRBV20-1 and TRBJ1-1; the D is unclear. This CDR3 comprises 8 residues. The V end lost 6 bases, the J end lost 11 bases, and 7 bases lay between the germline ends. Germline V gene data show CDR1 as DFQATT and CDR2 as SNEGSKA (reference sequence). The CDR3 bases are TGCAGTGCCTCAATTGCTTTCTTT. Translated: CSASIAFF.

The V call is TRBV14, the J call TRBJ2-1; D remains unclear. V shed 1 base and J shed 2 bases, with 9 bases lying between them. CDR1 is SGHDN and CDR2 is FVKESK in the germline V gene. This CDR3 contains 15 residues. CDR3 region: CASSQVSSTYNEQFF. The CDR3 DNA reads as TGTGCCAGCAGCCAAGTCTCGAGTACCTACAATGAGCAGTTCTTC.

CDR3 amino acids: CASSGTKGVGTQYF. As DNA, the CDR3 is TGTGCCAGCAGCGGTACGAAGGGGGTCGGGACCCAGTACTTC. This sequence joins TRBV9 and TRBJ2-5, with D possibly TRBD1 on 6 matching bases. This CDR3 is built from 14 residues. V lost 3 bases and J lost 7, with 16 bases in between. From germline, CDR1 is SGDLS and CDR2 YYNGEE.

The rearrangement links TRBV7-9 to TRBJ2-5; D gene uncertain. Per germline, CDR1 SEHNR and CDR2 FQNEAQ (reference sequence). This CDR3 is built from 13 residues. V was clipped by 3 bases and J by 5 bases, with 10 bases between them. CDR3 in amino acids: CASSFPLRETQYF. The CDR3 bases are TGTGCCAGCAGCTTCCCCCTTCGCGAGACCCAGTACTTC.

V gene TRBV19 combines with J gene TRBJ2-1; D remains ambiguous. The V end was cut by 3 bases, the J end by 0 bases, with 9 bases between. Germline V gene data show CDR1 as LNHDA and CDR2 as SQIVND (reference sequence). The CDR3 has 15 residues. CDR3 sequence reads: CASSISLSSYNEQFF. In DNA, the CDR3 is TGTGCCAGTAGTATTTCTTTGAGCTCCTACAATGAGCAGTTCTTC.

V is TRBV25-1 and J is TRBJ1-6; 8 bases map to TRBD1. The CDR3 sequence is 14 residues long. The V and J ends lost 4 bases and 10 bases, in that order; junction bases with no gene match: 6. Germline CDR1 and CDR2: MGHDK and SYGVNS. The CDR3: CASSVTGDLSPLHF. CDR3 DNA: TGTGCCAGCAGTGTGACAGGGGATTTATCACCCCTCCACTTT.

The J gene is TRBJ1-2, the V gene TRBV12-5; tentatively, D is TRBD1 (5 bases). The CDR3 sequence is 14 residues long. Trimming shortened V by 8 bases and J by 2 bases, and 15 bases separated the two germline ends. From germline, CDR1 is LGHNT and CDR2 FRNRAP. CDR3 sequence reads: CASTGTDFNYGYTF. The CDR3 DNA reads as TGTGCTAGTACCGGGACGGACTTCAACTATGGCTACACCTTC.

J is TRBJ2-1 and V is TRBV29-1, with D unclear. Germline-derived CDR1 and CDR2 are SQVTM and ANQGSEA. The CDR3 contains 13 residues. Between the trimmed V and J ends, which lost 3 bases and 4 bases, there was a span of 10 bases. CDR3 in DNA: TGCAGCGTTGAGCAAGTTAATTACAATGAGCAGTTCTTC. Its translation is CSVEQVNYNEQFF.